The T cell receptor beta chain described here comes from a study of long-term antiretroviral therapy in people with HIV. Whole-study findings and limits: Following ART, diversity rose but still fell short of transplant donor controls.

One or more pre-ART and two or more post-ART PBMC samples were available from each donor. Germline V gives CDR1 KGHSH, CDR2 LQKENI. This CDR3 has 14 amino acids. With 3 bases removed from V and 7 bases from J, the gap between germline ends came to 13 bases. The assay, immunoSEQ v3.0, was run at survey level. The repertoire was sequenced with immunoSEQ multiplex PCR; TCRdb's copy has only in-frame clones and lacks some. The sample has over 9,500 clones; over 70% are singletons. As concerns this clone: Its antigen remains unidentified.

The sequence was collected from a man aged 35 to 55 with HIV. The sample was unsorted PBMCs, taken 1.8 years before starting antiretroviral therapy. The genes are TRBV18 and TRBJ1-5; D is ambiguous. The CDR3 DNA sequence: TGTGCCAGCTCACCGGGAGGGAATGGCCAGCCCCAGCATTTT. This codes for CASSPGGNGQPQHF.